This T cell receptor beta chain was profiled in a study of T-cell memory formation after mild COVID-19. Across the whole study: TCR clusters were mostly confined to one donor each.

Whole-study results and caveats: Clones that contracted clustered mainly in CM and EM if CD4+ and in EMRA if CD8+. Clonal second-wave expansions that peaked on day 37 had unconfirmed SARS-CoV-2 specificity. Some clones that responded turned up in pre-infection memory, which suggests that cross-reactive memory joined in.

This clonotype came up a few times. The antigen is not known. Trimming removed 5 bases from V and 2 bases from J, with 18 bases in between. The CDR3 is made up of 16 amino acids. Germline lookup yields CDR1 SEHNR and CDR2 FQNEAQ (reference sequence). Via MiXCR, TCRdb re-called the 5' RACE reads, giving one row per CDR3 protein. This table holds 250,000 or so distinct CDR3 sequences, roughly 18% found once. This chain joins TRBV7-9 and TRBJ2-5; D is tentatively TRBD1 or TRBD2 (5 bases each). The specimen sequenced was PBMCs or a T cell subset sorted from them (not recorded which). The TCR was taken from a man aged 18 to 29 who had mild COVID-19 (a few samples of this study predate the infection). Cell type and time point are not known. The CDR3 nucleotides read TGTGCCAGCAGCCGACCAAAAGGGACGGAGCAAGAGACCCAGTACTTC. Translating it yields CASSRPKGTEQETQYF.